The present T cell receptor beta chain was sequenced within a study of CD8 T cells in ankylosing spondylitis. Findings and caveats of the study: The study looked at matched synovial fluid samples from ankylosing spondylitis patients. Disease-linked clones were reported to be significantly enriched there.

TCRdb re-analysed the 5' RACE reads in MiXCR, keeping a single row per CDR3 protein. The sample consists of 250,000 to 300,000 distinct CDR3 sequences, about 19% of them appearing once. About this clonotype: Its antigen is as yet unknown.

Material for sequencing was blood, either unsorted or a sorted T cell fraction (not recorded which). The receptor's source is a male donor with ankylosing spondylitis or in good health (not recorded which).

DNA of the CDR3: TGCAGCTCACAGGGGCCCCGGGGTGTGGGCGAGCAGTTCTTC. It yields the protein CSSQGPRGVGEQFF. The rearrangement links TRBV29-1 to TRBJ2-1; 7 bases map to TRBD1. The V gene end was trimmed by 8 bases and the J gene end by 10 bases; junction bases not matched to a gene: 17. The CDR3 sequence is 14 residues long. Germline lookup yields CDR1 SQVTM and CDR2 ANQGSEA.